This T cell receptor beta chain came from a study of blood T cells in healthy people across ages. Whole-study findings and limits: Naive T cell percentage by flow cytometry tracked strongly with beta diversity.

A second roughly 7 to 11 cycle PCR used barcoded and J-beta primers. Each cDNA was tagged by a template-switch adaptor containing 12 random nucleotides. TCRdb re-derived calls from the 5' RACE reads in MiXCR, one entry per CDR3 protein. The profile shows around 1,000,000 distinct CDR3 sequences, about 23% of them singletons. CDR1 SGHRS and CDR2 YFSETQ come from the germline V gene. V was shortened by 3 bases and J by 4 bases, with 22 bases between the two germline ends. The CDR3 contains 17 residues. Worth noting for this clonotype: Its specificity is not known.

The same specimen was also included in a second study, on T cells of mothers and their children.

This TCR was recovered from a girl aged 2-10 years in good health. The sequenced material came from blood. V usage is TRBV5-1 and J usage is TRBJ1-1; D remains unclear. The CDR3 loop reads CASSSTPLPGGITEAFF. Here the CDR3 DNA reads TGCGCCAGCAGCTCGACCCCCTTGCCGGGAGGTATCACTGAAGCTTTCTTT.